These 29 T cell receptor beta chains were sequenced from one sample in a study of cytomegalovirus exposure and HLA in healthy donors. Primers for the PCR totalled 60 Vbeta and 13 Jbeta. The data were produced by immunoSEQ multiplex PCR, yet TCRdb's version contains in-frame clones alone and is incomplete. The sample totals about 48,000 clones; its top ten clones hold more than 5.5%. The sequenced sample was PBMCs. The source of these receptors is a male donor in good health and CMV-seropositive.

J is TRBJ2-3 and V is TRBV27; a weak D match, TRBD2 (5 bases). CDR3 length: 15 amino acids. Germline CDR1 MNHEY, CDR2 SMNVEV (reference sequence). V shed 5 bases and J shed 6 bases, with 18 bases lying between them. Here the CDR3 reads CASSTRLRLKDTQYF. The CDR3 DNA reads TGTGCCAGCAGTACTAGATTACGCCTTAAGGATACGCAGTATTTT.

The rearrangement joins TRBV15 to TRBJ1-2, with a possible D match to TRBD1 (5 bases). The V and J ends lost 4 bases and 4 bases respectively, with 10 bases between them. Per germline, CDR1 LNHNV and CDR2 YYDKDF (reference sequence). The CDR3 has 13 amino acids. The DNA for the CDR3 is TGTGCCACCAGCAAAAAGGACACCTATGGCTACACCTTC. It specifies CATSKKDTYGYTF.

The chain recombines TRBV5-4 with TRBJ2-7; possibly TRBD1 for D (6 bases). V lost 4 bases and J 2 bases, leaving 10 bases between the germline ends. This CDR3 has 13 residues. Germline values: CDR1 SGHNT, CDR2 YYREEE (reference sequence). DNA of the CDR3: TGTGCCAGCAGCGGGACACCAGCCTACGAGCAGTACTTC. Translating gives CASSGTPAYEQYF.

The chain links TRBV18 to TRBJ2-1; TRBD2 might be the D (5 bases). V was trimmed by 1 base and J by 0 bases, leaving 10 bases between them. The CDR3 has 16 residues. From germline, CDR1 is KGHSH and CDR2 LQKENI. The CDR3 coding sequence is TGTGCCAGCTCACCACAGGACTCGAGCTCCTACAATGAGCAGTTCTTC. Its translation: CASSPQDSSSYNEQFF.

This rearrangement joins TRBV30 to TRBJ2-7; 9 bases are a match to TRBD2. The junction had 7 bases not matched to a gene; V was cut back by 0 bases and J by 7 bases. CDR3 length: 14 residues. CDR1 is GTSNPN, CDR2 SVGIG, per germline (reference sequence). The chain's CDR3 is CAWSVGGGADEQYF. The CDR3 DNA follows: TGTGCCTGGAGTGTCGGCGGGGGGGCGGATGAGCAGTACTTC.

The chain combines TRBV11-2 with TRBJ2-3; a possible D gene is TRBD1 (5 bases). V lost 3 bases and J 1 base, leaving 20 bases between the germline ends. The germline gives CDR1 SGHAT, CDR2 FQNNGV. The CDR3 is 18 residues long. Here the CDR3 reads CASSLAPRGGRGTDTQYF. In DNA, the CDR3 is TGTGCCAGCAGCTTGGCCCCTAGGGGTGGCCGGGGCACAGATACGCAGTATTTT.

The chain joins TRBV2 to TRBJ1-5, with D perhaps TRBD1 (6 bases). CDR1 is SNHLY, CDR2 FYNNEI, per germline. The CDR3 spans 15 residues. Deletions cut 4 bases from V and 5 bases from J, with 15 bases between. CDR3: CASSGTGRSDQPQHF. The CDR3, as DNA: TGTGCCAGCAGTGGTACAGGGAGATCGGATCAGCCCCAGCATTTT.

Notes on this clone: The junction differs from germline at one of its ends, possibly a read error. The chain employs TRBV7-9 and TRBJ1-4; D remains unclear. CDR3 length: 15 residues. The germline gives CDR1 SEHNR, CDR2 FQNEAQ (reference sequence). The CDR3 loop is CAGSAPTGIAEKLFF. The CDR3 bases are TGTGCCGGCAGCGCCCCTACGGGAATTGCTGAAAAACTGTTTTTT.

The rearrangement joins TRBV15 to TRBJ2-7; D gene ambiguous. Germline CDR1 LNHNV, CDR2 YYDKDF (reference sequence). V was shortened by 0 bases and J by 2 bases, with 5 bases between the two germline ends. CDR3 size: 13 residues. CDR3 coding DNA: TGTGCCACCAGCAGAGACCCCACCTACGAGCAGTACTTC. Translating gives CATSRDPTYEQYF.

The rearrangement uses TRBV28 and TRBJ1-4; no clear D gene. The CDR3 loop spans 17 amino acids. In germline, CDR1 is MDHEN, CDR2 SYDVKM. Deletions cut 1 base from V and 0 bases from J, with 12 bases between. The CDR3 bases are TGTGCCAGCAGTTTATCTTGGAGGGATCCAACTAATGAAAAACTGTTTTTT. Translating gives CASSLSWRDPTNEKLFF. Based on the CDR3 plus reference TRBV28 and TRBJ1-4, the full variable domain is DVKVTQSSRYLVKRTGEKVFLECVQDMDHENMFWYRQDPGLGLRLIYFSYDVKMKEKGDIPEGYSVSREKKERFSLILESASTNQTSMYLCASSLSWRDPTNEKLFFGSGTQLSVL.

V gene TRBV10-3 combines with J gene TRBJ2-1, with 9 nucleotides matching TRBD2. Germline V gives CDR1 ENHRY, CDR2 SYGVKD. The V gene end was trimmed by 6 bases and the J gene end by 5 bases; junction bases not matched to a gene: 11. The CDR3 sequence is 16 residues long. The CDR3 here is CAIRDSGGFPDNEQFF. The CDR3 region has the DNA TGTGCCATCAGGGACAGCGGGGGGTTCCCCGACAATGAGCAGTTCTTC.

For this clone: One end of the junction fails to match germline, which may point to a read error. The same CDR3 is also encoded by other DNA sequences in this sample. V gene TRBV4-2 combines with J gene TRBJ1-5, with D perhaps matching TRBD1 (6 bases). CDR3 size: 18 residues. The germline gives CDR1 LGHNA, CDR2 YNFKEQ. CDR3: CASSQKLGVFGGNQPQHF. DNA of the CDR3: TGTGCCAGCAGCCAGAAGCTAGGGGTTTTTGGGGGCAATCAGCCCCAGCACTTT.

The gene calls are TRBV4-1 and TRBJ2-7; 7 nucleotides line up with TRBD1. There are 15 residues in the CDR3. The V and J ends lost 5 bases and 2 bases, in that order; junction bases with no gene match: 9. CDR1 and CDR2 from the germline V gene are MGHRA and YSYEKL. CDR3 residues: CASSASGTAAYEQYF. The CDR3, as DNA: TGCGCCAGCAGCGCATCCGGGACAGCAGCCTACGAGCAGTACTTC.

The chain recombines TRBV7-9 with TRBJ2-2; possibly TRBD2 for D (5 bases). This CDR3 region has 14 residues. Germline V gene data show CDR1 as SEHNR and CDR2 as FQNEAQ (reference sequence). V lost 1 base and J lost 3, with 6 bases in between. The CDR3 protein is CASSLVAYTGELFF. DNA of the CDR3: TGTGCCAGCAGCTTAGTAGCGTACACCGGGGAGCTGTTTTTT. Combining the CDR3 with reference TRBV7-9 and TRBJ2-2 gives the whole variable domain DTGVSQNPRHKITKRGQNVTFRCDPISEHNRLYWYRQTLGQGPEFLTYFQNEAQLEKSRLLSDRFSAERPKGSFSTLEIQRTEQGDSAMYLCASSLVAYTGELFFGEGSRLTVL.

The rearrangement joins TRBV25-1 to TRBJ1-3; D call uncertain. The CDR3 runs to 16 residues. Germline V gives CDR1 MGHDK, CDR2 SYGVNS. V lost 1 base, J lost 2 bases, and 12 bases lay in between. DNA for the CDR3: TGTGCCAGCAGTGAATTTCTCGGTAAAGCTGGAAACACCATATATTTT. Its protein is CASSEFLGKAGNTIYF.

This CDR3 reads CASSQDMATLGEQFF. The CDR3, as DNA: TGTGCCAGCAGCCAAGATATGGCTACCCTCGGGGAGCAGTTCTTC. The chain is built from TRBV4-2 and TRBJ2-1, with D uncertain. Per germline, CDR1 LGHNA and CDR2 YNFKEQ. CDR3 length: 15 residues. V lost 0 bases and J 10 bases, leaving 16 bases between the germline ends.

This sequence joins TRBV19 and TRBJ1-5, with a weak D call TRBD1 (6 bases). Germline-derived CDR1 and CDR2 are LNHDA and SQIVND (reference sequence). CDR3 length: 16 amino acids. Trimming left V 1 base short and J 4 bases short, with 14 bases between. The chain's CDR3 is CASSIGETGFNQPQHF. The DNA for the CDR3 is TGTGCCAGTAGTATAGGAGAGACAGGATTTAATCAGCCCCAGCATTTT. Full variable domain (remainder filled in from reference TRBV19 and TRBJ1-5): DGGITQSPKYLFRKEGQNVTLSCEQNLNHDAMYWYRQDPGQGLRLIYYSQIVNDFQKGDIAEGYSVSREKKESFPLTVTSAQKNPTAFYLCASSIGETGFNQPQHFGDGTRLSIL.

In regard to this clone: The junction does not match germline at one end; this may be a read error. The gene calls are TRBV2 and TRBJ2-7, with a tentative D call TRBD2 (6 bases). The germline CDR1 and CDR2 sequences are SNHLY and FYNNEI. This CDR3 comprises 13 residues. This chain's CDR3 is CAGGVRGTRHPDF. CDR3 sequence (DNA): TGTGCCGGCGGGGTCCGGGGGACCCGTCATCCGGACTTC.

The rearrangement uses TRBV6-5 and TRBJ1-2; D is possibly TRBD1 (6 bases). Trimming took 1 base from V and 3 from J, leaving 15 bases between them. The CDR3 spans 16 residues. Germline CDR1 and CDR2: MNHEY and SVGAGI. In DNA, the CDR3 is TGTGCCAGCAGTTACTGGAGGGAGGGGGGTGACTATGGCTACACCTTC. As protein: CASSYWREGGDYGYTF.

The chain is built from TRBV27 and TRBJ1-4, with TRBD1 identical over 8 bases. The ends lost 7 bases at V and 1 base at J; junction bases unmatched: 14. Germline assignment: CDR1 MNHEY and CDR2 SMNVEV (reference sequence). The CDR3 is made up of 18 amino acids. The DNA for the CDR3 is TGTGCCAGCACTCTGAGAAGGACAGGGATAGGAACTAATGAAAAACTGTTTTTT. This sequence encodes CASTLRRTGIGTNEKLFF.

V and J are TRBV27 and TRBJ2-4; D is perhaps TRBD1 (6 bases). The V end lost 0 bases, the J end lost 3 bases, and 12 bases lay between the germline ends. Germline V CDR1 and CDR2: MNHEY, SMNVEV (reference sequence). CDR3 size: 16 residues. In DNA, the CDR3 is TGTGCCAGCAGTTTATCGCACGGGACAAACAAAAACATTCAGTACTTC. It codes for CASSLSHGTNKNIQYF.

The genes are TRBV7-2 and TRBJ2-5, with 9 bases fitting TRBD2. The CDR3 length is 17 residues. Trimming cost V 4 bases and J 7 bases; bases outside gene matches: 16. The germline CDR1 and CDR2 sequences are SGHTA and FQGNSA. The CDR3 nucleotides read TGTGCCAGCAGCTCCAGGGGTAGGGCGGGGGGGCCTGGGACCCAGTACTTC. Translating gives CASSSRGRAGGPGTQYF. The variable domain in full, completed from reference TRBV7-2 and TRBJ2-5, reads GAGVSQSPSNKVTEKGKDVELRCDPISGHTALYWYRQSLGQGLEFLIYFQGNSAPDKSGLPSDRFSAERTGGSVSTLTIQRTQQEDSAVYLCASSSRGRAGGPGTQYFGPGTRLLVL.

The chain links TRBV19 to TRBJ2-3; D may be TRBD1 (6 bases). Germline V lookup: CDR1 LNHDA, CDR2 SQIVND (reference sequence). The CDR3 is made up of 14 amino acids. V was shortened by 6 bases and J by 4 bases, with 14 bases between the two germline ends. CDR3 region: CASSQNREPDTQYF. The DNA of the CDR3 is TGTGCCAGTAGCCAGAACAGGGAACCAGATACGCAGTATTTT.

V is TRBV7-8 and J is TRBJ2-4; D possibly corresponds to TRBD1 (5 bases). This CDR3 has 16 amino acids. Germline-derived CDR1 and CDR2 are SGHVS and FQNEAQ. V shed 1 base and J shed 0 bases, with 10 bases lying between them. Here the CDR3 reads CASSLDWGLAKNIQYF. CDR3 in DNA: TGTGCCAGCAGCTTAGACTGGGGCCTAGCCAAAAACATTCAGTACTTC.

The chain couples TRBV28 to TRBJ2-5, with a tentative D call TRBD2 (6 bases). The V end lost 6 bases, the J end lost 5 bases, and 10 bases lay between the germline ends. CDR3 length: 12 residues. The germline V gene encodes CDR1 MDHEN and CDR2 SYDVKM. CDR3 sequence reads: CASRDYGETQYF. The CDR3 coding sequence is TGTGCCAGCAGGGACTACGGGGAGACCCAGTACTTC.

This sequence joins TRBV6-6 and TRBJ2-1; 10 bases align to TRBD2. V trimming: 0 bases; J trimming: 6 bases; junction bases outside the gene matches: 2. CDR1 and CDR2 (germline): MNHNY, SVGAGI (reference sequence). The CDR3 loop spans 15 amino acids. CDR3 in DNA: TGTGCCAGCAGTTACTCGGCTAGCGGGGGCAATGAGCAGTTCTTC. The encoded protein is CASSYSASGGNEQFF.

The CDR3 DNA is TGCGCCAGCAGCCCCCTTGGCCGGGGTACCTCTGGAAACACCATATATTTT. The encoded protein is CASSPLGRGTSGNTIYF. V and J are TRBV4-1 and TRBJ1-3; no firm D call. The CDR3 is 17 residues long. Germline V gene lookup returns CDR1 MGHRA and CDR2 YSYEKL. V lost 4 bases, J lost 0 bases, and 16 bases lay in between.

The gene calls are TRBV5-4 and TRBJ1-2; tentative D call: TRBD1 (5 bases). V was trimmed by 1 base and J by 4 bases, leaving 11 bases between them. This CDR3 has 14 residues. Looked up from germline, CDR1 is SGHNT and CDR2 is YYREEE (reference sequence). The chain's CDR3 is CASSLPSTVYGYTF. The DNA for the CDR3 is TGTGCCAGCAGCTTGCCCTCGACAGTCTATGGCTACACCTTC.

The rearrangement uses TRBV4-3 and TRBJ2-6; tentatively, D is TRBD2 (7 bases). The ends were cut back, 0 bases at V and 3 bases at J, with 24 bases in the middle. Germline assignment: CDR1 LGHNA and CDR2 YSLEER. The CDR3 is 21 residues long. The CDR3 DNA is TGCGCCAGCAGCCAAGATTGGGTAGGGGGGGCTCCAAGGTTTGGGGCCAACGTCCTGACTTTC. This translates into CASSQDWVGGAPRFGANVLTF.